What follows are 18 T cell receptor beta chains derived from one specimen sequenced in a study of blood T cell repertoires in COVID-19. Sequencing was performed with immunoSEQ multiplex PCR; in TCRdb, only in-frame clones are kept and a portion is missing. The sample has about 34,000 clones; more than 90% are singletons. Sample: peripheral blood. These receptors were taken from an elderly woman with acute or convalescent COVID-19.

V and J are TRBV27 and TRBJ1-2; 8 bases fit TRBD1. The CDR3 sequence is 14 residues long. Trimming cost V 2 bases and J 4 bases; bases outside gene matches: 3. Germline V gives CDR1 MNHEY, CDR2 SMNVEV (reference sequence). This CDR3 is CASSLGTGTYGYTF. The DNA for the CDR3 is TGTGCCAGCAGTTTAGGGACAGGAACCTATGGCTACACCTTC.

This CDR3 reads CASSEDRVKNIQYF. CDR3 nucleotide sequence: TGTGCCAGCAGCGAGGACAGGGTAAAAAACATTCAGTACTTC. V is TRBV7-2 and J is TRBJ2-4; 8 bases map to TRBD1. J lost 4 bases, V lost 5 bases, and 4 bases had no gene match. The CDR3 loop spans 14 amino acids. CDR1 and CDR2 (germline): SGHTA, FQGNSA.

The chain links TRBV18 to TRBJ1-2; D gene unclear. CDR1 and CDR2 from the germline V gene are KGHSH and LQKENI. V gave up 6 bases and J gave up 8 bases, with 19 bases separating them. CDR3 length: 14 residues. This CDR3 is CASSPDEALAGYTF. CDR3 DNA: TGTGCCAGCTCCCCAGACGAGGCCTTGGCGGGCTACACCTTC. The entire variable domain, with the rest obtained from reference TRBV18 and TRBJ1-2, is as follows: NAGVMQNPRHLVRRRGQEARLRCSPMKGHSHVYWYRQLPEEGLKFMVYLQKENIIDESGMPKERFSAEFPKEGPSILRIQQVVRGDSAAYFCASSPDEALAGYTFGSGTRLTVV.

The chain joins TRBV19 to TRBJ1-4; possible D gene TRBD1, 6 bases. Germline-derived CDR1 and CDR2 are LNHDA and SQIVND (reference sequence). Trimming shortened V by 6 bases and J by 8 bases, and 22 bases separated the two germline ends. CDR3 length: 16 amino acids. The CDR3 region is CASSPRVDSRQEKLFF. CDR3 sequence (DNA): TGTGCCAGTAGCCCCAGGGTGGACAGTCGTCAGGAAAAACTGTTTTTT.

The chain is built from TRBV5-4 and TRBJ2-1, with D hard to call. CDR1 and CDR2 (germline): SGHNT, YYREEE (reference sequence). Between the trimmed V and J ends, which lost 2 bases and 6 bases, there was a span of 18 bases. The CDR3 length is 16 residues. As DNA, the CDR3 is TGTGCCAGCAGCTTTGGTTCATCCGCGCCTCTCAATGAGCAGTTCTTC. Residues: CASSFGSSAPLNEQFF. Full variable domain (outside the CDR3, taken from reference TRBV5-4 and TRBJ2-1): ETGVTQSPTHLIKTRGQQVTLRCSSQSGHNTVSWYQQALGQGPQFIFQYYREEENGRGNFPPRFSGLQFPNYSSELNVNALELDDSALYLCASSFGSSAPLNEQFFGPGTRLTVL.

The chain uses TRBV15 and TRBJ2-7; D is perhaps TRBD2 (5 bases). V was shortened by 0 bases and J by 7 bases, with 13 bases between the two germline ends. The CDR3 runs 14 residues. Per germline, CDR1 LNHNV and CDR2 YYDKDF (reference sequence). The CDR3 region is CATSRDTAGSEQYF. CDR3 DNA sequence: TGTGCCACCAGCAGAGATACGGCGGGTTCGGAGCAGTACTTC.

The chain couples TRBV2 to TRBJ1-6; 10 positions agree with TRBD1. The germline gives CDR1 SNHLY, CDR2 FYNNEI. The trim removed 3 bases at V and 9 bases at J, leaving 2 bases unmatched. The CDR3 spans 14 residues. The CDR3 here is CASSEGQGSSPLHF. The CDR3 DNA is TGTGCCAGCAGTGAGGGACAGGGGAGTTCACCCCTCCACTTT. Complete variable domain (other parts from reference TRBV2 and TRBJ1-6): EPEVTQTPSHQVTQMGQEVILRCVPISNHLYFYWYRQILGQKVEFLVSFYNNEISEKSEIFDDQFSVERPDGSNFTLKIRSTKLEDSAMYFCASSEGQGSSPLHFGNGTRLTVT.

This chain uses TRBV19 with TRBJ2-1; the D gene is possibly TRBD2 (5 bases). There are 17 residues in the CDR3. The germline gives CDR1 LNHDA, CDR2 SQIVND (reference sequence). The V end was cut by 5 bases, the J end by 0 bases, with 17 bases between. Written as DNA, the CDR3 is TGTGCCAGTAGTGGCCCCCGACTACATCGCTCCTACAATGAGCAGTTCTTC. Translating gives CASSGPRLHRSYNEQFF.

V usage is TRBV3-1 (or the pseudogene TRBV3-2) and J usage is TRBJ1-6; 7 bases fit TRBD1. The germline V gene has CDR1 LGHDT and CDR2 YNNKEL (reference sequence). The CDR3 runs 13 residues. V was pared by 7 bases and J by 7 bases, with 4 bases of the junction left unmatched. The DNA for the CDR3 is TGTGCCAGCAAACAGGGGTGGAATTCACCCCTCCACTTT. Amino acids: CASKQGWNSPLHF.

The rearrangement links TRBV6-1 to TRBJ1-2, with 8 bases that match TRBD1. Germline trimming cut 2 bases from V and 5 bases from J; bases unmatched to any gene: 7. This CDR3 has 15 residues. Germline CDR1 is MNHNS and CDR2 is SASEGT. The CDR3 here is CASSETGTGDYGYTF. The DNA for the CDR3 is TGTGCCAGCAGTGAAACCGGGACAGGAGATTATGGCTACACCTTC.

The J gene is TRBJ1-5, the V gene TRBV27; 7 bases match TRBD1. The germline V gene has CDR1 MNHEY and CDR2 SMNVEV (reference sequence). With 6 bases clipped from V and 4 bases from J, the junction kept 6 bases outside the gene matches. The CDR3 sequence is 14 residues long. CDR3 bases: TGTGCCAGCAGCCGAGACAGGGCTAATCAGCCCCAGCATTTT. It specifies CASSRDRANQPQHF.

This clone showed up just once. V and J are TRBV5-1 and TRBJ1-2, with 7 bases fitting TRBD1. The germline CDR1 and CDR2 sequences are SGHRS and YFSETQ. The CDR3 spans 17 residues. With V trimmed by 0 bases and J by 0 bases, 8 bases remained unmatched. The CDR3 protein is CASSLGGTVAANYGYTF. The CDR3 DNA reads as TGCGCCAGCAGCTTGGGGGGGACAGTTGCAGCTAACTATGGCTACACCTTC.

V and J are TRBV5-4 and TRBJ1-1; 8 bases fit TRBD1. V lost 2 bases, J lost 3 bases, and 9 bases stayed unmatched. The CDR3 runs 16 residues. Germline CDR1 and CDR2: SGHNT and YYREEE (reference sequence). The CDR3: CASSFPATGVDTEAFF. The CDR3 nucleotides read TGTGCCAGCAGCTTCCCTGCGACAGGGGTTGACACTGAAGCTTTCTTT.

The chain couples TRBV5-4 to TRBJ2-3; 14 positions agree with TRBD2. This CDR3 has 18 amino acids. CDR1 and CDR2 (germline): SGHNT, YYREEE (reference sequence). V lost 4 bases to trimming and J lost 2 bases; unmatched junction nucleotides: 9. The DNA for the CDR3 is TGTGCCAGCAGCCCGGGACTAGCGGGGGCTCATCCCACAGATACGCAGTATTTT. It encodes CASSPGLAGAHPTDTQYF.

In the case of this clone: The same CDR3 arises from other DNA sequences in this sample as well. This chain uses TRBV7-3 with TRBJ1-1, with 9 bases identical to TRBD1. The V gene end was trimmed by 4 bases and the J gene end by 2 bases; junction bases not matched to a gene: 2. Looked up from germline, CDR1 is SGHTA and CDR2 is FQGTGA. The CDR3 length is 14 residues. The CDR3 sequence: CASSSTGGNTEAFF. The CDR3 bases are TGTGCCAGCAGCTCGACAGGGGGTAACACTGAAGCTTTCTTT.

The gene calls are TRBV3-1 (or the pseudogene TRBV3-2) and TRBJ2-7; TRBD2 matches 9 bases. The germline V gene encodes CDR1 LGHDT and CDR2 YNNKEL (reference sequence). After removal of 2 bases from V and 6 bases from J, the junction contained 5 bases not matched to a gene. This CDR3 contains 14 residues. CDR3 sequence reads: CASSQPGLASEQYF. CDR3 DNA sequence: TGTGCCAGCAGCCAACCGGGACTAGCTAGCGAGCAGTACTTC.

CDR3 sequence: CASSASGYQETQYF. CDR3 nucleotides: TGCGCCAGCAGCGCCTCAGGTTACCAAGAGACCCAGTACTTC. The V call is TRBV5-1, the J call TRBJ2-5; D uncertain. The CDR3 loop spans 14 amino acids. V was shortened by 4 bases and J by 0 bases, with 10 bases between the two germline ends. Germline-derived CDR1 and CDR2 are SGHRS and YFSETQ.

The chain is built from TRBV14 and TRBJ2-2, with 7 bases matching TRBD1. CDR3 length: 14 amino acids. The ends lost 3 bases at V and 7 bases at J; junction bases unmatched: 5. The V gene's germline CDR1 is SGHDN and CDR2 FVKESK. The CDR3 DNA sequence: TGTGCCAGCAGCCATCGCAGGGGGAGCGGGGAGCTGTTTTTT. Translation gives CASSHRRGSGELFF.